The sequence of this TCR beta chain was determined in a study of identical twins. General study findings and limits: Out-of-frame TCR alpha sharing in monozygotic twins exceeded recombination model predictions.

As for this clonotype: Its antigen is as yet unknown.

After template switching added a universal primer site, the resulting cDNA carried unique molecular identifiers. MiXCR was run by TCRdb on the 5' RACE reads, yielding one entry per CDR3 protein. The sample lists 1.5 million to 2 million distinct CDR3 sequences, about 32% occurring once. CDR1 and CDR2 from the germline V gene are DFQATT and SNEGSKA (reference sequence). Deletions cut 6 bases from V and 5 bases from J, with 10 bases between. The CDR3 covers 11 residues. This sequence was found in a newborn girl in good health. V and J are TRBV20-1 and TRBJ2-5; no clear D. Sequencing was performed on cord blood. The CDR3 protein is CSANPRETQYF. The CDR3 DNA sequence: TGCAGTGCAAATCCACGCGAGACCCAGTACTTC.